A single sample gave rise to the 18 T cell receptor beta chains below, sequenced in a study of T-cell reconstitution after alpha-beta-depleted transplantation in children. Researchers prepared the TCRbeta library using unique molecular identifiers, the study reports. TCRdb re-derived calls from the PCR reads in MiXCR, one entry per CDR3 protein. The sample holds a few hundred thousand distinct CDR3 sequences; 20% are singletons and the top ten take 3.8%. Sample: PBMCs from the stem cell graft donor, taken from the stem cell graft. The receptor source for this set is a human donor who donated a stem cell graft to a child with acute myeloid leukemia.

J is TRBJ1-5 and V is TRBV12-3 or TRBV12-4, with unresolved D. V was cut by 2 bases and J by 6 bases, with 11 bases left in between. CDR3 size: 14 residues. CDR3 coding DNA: TGTGCCAGCAGTTTATCGGCGTACGGTCAGCCCCAGCATTTT. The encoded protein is CASSLSAYGQPQHF.

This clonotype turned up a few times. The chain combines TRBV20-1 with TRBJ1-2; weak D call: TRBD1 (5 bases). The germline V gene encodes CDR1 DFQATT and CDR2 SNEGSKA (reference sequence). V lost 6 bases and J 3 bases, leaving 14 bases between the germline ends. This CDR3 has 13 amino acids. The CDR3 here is CSAQVSGDYGYTF. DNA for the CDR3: TGCAGTGCACAGGTGTCCGGTGACTATGGCTACACCTTC.

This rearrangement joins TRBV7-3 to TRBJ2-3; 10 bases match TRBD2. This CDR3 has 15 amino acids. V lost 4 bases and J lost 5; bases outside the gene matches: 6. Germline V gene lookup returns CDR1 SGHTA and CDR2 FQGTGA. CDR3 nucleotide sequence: TGTGCCAGCAGCTCCCTAGCGGGAGTAGGAGATACGCAGTATTTT. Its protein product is CASSSLAGVGDTQYF.

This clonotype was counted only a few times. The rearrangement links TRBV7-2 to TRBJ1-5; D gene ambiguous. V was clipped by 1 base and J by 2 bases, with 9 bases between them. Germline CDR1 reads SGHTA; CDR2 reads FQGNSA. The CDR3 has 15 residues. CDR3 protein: CASSLVGLGNQPQHF. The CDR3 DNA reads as TGTGCCAGCAGCTTAGTGGGGTTGGGCAATCAGCCCCAGCATTTT.

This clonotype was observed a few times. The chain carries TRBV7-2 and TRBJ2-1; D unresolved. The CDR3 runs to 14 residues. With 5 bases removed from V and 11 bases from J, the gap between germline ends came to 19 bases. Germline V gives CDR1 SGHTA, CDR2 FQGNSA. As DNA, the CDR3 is TGTGCCAGCAGCCCACTGGCCATGGACGAACAGCAGTTCTTC. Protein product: CASSPLAMDEQQFF.

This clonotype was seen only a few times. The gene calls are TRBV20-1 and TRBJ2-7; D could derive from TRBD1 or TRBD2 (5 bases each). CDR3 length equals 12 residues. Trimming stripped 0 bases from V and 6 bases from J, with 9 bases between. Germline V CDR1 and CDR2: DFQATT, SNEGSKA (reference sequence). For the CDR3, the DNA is TGCAGTGCTAGAGATCCGGGGCGCGAGCAGTACTTC. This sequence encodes CSARDPGREQYF.

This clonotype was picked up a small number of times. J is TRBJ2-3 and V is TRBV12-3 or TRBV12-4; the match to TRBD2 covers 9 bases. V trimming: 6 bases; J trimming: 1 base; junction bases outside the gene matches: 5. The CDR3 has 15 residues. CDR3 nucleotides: TGTGCCAGCAGGGTAGCGGGAGCAGGCACAGATACGCAGTATTTT. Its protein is CASRVAGAGTDTQYF.

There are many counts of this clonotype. CDR3 DNA sequence: TGTGCCAGCAGGCCGGGACACTCCACAGATACGCAGTATTTT. Encoded protein: CASRPGHSTDTQYF. J is TRBJ2-3 and V is TRBV12-3 or TRBV12-4, with D perhaps matching TRBD1 (6 bases). The V gene lost 6 bases and the J gene lost 2 bases, with 12 bases spanning the gap. This CDR3 comprises 14 residues.

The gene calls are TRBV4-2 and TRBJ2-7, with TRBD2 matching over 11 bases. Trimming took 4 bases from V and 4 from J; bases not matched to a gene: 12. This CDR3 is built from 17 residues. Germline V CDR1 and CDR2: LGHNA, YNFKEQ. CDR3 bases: TGTGCCAGCAGCCCGGGGACTAGCGGATTGAACCGGTACGAGCAGTACTTC. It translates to CASSPGTSGLNRYEQYF.

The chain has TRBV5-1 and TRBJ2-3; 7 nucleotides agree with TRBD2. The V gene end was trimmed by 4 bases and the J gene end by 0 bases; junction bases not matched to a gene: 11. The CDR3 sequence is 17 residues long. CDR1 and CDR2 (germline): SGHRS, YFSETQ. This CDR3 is CASSLWGGLASTDTQYF. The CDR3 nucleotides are TGCGCCAGCAGCCTCTGGGGGGGACTCGCTAGCACAGATACGCAGTATTTT.

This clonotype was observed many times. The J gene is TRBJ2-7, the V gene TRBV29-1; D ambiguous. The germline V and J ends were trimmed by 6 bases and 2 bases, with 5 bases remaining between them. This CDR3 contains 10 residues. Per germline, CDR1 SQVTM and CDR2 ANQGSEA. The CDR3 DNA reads TGCAGCGTCCGAACCTACGAGCAGTACTTC. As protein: CSVRTYEQYF.

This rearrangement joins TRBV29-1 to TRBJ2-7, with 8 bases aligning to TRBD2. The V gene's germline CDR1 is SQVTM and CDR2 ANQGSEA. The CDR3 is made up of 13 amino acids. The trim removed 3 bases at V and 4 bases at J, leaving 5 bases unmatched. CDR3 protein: CSVDPAGVYEQYF. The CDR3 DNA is TGCAGCGTTGACCCAGCGGGGGTTTACGAGCAGTACTTC.

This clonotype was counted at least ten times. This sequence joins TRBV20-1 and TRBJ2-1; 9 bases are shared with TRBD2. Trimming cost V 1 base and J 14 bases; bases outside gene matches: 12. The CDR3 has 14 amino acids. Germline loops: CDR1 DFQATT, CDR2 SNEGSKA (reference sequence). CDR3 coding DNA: TGCAGTGCTAGAGCCCTGAACGCGGGAGGGCCCAAGTTCTTC. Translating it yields CSARALNAGGPKFF.

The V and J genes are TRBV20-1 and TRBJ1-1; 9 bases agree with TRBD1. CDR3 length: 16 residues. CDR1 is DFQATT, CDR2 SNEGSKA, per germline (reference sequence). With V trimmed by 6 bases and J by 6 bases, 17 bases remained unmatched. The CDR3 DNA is TGCAGTGCCCTTATAGTACAGGGGGCTAATTACGCTGAAGCTTTCTTT. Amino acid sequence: CSALIVQGANYAEAFF.

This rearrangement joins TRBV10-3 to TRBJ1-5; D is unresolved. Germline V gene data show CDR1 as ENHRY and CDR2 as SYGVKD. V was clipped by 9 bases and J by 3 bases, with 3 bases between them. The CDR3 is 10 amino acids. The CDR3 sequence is CAMSNQPQHF. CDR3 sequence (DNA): TGTGCCATGTCCAATCAGCCCCAGCATTTT.

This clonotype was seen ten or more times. The CDR3 is CASSFRQFISYEQYF. CDR3 nucleotides: TGTGCCAGCAGTTTCCGACAGTTCATTTCCTACGAGCAGTACTTC. The genes are TRBV28 and TRBJ2-7; D is possibly TRBD1 (5 bases). The V end was cut by 3 bases, the J end by 1 base, with 13 bases between. Looked up from germline, CDR1 is MDHEN and CDR2 is SYDVKM. This CDR3 spans 15 amino acids.

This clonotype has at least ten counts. The CDR3 reads CASRPKAGTSGRATDTQYF. CDR3 DNA sequence: TGTGCCAGCAGACCTAAGGCCGGGACTAGCGGGAGGGCCACAGATACGCAGTATTTT. The chain links TRBV28 to TRBJ2-3; 16 nucleotides match TRBD2. V shed 6 bases, J shed 2 bases, and the junction held 11 bases outside the gene matches. The germline V gene has CDR1 MDHEN and CDR2 SYDVKM. The CDR3 has 19 residues. Variable domain in full (rest from reference TRBV28 and TRBJ2-3): DVKVTQSSRYLVKRTGEKVFLECVQDMDHENMFWYRQDPGLGLRLIYFSYDVKMKEKGDIPEGYSVSREKKERFSLILESASTNQTSMYLCASRPKAGTSGRATDTQYFGPGTRLTVL.

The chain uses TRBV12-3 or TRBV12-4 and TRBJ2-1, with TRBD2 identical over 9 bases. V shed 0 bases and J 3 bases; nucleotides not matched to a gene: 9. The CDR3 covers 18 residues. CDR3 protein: CASSLASGASGDYNEQFF. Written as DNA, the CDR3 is TGTGCCAGCAGTTTAGCGTCGGGTGCTAGCGGGGACTACAATGAGCAGTTCTTC.